This is a list of T cell receptor beta chains from one sample in a study of T cell responses to AZD1222 COVID-19 vaccine. Produced via immunoSEQ multiplex PCR; TCRdb's table is partial and in-frame only. The profile covers 150,000 to 200,000 clones, with about 92% appearing a single time and 3.6% taken by the ten largest. The material sequenced was peripheral blood, taken 28 days after the second dose of the MenACWY control vaccine. The receptors were gathered from an adult who received the MenACWY meningococcal vaccine as a control. The CDR3 runs from the conserved cysteine through the conserved F or W. The order of the fields is D gene, V gene, J gene, CDR3 DNA, CDR3 protein. A D gene is named only where the DNA matches it firmly.

TRBD1	TRBV2	TRBJ1-4	TGTGCCAGCAATACTAGGACAGGGGTGGATGAAAAACTGTTTTTT	CASNTRTGVDEKLFF
TRBD1	TRBV2	TRBJ2-3	TGTGCCAGCAGGCCCACCGGACAGGGGGCGGTTGGTACGCAGTATTTT	CASRPTGQGAVGTQYF
-	TRBV3-1/TRBV3-2	TRBJ2-1	TGTGCCAGCAGCCAAGAACCCTTACTAGGAAATGAGCAGTTCTTC	CASSQEPLLGNEQFF
-	TRBV14	TRBJ2-3	TGTGCCAGCAGCCATGACGGGATCACAGATACGCAGTATTTT	CASSHDGITDTQYF
TRBD1	TRBV19	TRBJ1-2	TGTGCCAGTAGTAGGGACAGGGACTATGGCTACACCTTC	CASSRDRDYGYTF
-	TRBV2	TRBJ2-5	TGTGCCAGCAGCCGGGTGCAAGAGACCCAGTACTTC	CASSRVQETQYF
TRBD2	TRBV7-6	TRBJ2-7	TGTGCCAGCGCTCCATACGGACTAGCGGGATCCTACGAGCAGTACTTC	CASAPYGLAGSYEQYF
-	TRBV29-1	TRBJ2-5	TGCAGCGCCGCTGGACAGCAAGAGACCCAGTACTTC	CSAAGQQETQYF
TRBD2	TRBV9	TRBJ2-1	TGTGCCAGCAGCGTAGCCCGGGCTAGCGGGAGTGTTGAGCAGTTCTTC	CASSVARASGSVEQFF
-	TRBV4-2	TRBJ2-2	TGTGCCAGCAGCCAAGACCCTAGTCGTAGCCGACGGGCCGGGGAGCTGTTTTTT	CASSQDPSRSRRAGELFF
TRBD1	TRBV18	TRBJ2-7	TGTGCCAGCTCACCAAAGGGACAGGGGGGTACCGAGCAGTACTTC	CASSPKGQGGTEQYF